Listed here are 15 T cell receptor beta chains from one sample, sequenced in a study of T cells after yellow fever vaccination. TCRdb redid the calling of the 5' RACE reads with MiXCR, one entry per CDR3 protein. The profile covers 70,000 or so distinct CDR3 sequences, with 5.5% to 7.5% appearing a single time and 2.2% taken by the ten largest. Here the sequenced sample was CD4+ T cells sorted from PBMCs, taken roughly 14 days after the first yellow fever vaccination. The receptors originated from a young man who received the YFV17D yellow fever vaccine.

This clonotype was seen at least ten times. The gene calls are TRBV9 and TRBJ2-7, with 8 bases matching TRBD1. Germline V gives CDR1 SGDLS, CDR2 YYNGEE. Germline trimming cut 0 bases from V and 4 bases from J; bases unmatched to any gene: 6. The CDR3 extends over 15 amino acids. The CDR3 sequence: CASSVAPTGGYEQYF. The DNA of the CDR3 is TGTGCCAGCAGCGTAGCTCCCACAGGGGGATACGAGCAGTACTTC.

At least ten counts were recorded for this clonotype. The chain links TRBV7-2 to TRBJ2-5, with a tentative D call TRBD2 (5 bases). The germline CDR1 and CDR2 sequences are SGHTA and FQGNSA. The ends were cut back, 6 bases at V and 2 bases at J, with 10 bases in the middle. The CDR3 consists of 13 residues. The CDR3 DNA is TGTGCCAGCAGTCCCGACTATCAAGAGACCCAGTACTTC. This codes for CASSPDYQETQYF.

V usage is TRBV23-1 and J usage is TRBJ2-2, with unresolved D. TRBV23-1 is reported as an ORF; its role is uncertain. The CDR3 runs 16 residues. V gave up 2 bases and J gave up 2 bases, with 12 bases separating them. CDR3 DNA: TGCGCCAGCAGTCAACCGGAAGGGCGAAACACCGGGGAGCTGTTTTTT. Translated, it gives CASSQPEGRNTGELFF.

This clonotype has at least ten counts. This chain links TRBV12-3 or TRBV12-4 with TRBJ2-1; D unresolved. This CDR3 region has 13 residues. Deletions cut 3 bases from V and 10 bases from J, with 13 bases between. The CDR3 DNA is TGTGCCAGCAGTTTGCGATTCCCGGAAGAGCAGTTCTTC. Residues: CASSLRFPEEQFF.

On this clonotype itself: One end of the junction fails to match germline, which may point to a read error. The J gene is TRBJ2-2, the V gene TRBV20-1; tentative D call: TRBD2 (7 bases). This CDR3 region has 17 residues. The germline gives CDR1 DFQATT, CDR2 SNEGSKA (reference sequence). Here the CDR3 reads CCARDSSSGGGTGELFF. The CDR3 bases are TGCTGTGCTAGAGATAGTAGTTCGGGGGGCGGAACCGGGGAGCTGTTTTTT.

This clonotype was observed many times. CDR3 region: CSVELQSGTEAFF. DNA of the CDR3: TGCAGCGTTGAGTTGCAGAGTGGCACTGAAGCTTTCTTT. J is TRBJ1-1 and V is TRBV29-1; D is uncertain. There are 13 residues in the CDR3. The V gene lost 3 bases and the J gene lost 4 bases, with 12 bases spanning the gap. CDR1 and CDR2 from the germline V gene are SQVTM and ANQGSEA.

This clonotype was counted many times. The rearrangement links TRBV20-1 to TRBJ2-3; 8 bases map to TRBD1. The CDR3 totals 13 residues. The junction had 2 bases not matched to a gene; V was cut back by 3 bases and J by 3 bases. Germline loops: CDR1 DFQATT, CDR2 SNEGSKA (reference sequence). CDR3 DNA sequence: TGCAGTGCTAGCACAGGGGGTACAGATACGCAGTATTTT. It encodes CSASTGGTDTQYF.

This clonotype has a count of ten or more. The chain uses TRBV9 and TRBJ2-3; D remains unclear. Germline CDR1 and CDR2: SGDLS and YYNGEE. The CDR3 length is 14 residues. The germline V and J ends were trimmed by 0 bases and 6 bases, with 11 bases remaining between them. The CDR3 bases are TGTGCCAGCAGCGTAGGTGTTGACCAGGATACGCAGTATTTT. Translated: CASSVGVDQDTQYF.

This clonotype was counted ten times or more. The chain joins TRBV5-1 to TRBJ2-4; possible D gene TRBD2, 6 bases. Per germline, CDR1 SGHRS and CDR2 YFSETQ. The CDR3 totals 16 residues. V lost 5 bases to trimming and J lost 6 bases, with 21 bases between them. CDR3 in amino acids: CASSRSGAGIGNIQYF. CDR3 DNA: TGCGCCAGCAGTCGCAGCGGTGCGGGGATTGGAAACATTCAGTACTTC.

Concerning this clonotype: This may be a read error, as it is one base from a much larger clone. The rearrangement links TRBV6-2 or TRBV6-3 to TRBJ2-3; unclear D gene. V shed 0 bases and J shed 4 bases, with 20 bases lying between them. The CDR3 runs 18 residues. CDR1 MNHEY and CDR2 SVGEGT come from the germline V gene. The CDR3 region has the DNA TGTGCCAGCAGTTACTCGAAAAACAACAGTGAGGTGGCAGATACGCAGTATTTT. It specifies CASSYSKNNSEVADTQYF.

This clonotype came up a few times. This chain's CDR3 is CASSSEGTGAENYGYTF. The CDR3 region has the DNA TGTGCCAGCAGCTCCGAGGGAACAGGGGCGGAGAACTATGGCTACACCTTC. The chain carries TRBV7-9 and TRBJ1-2; TRBD1 matches at 7 bases. CDR1 and CDR2 (germline): SEHNR, FQNEAQ (reference sequence). V dropped 4 bases and J dropped 2; count of bases not matched to a gene: 13. This CDR3 has 17 residues.

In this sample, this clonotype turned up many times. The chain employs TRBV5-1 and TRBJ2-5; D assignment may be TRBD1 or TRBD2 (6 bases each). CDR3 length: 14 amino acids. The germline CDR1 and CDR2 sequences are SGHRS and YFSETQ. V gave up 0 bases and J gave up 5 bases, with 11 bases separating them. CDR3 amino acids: CASSLVGGQETQYF. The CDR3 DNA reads TGCGCCAGCAGCTTGGTAGGGGGGCAGGAGACCCAGTACTTC.

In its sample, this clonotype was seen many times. The CDR3 region has the DNA TGTGCCAGCAGCCCCCTTGACGTGCTCGCGAACACCGGGGAGCTGTTTTTT. It codes for CASSPLDVLANTGELFF. The chain has TRBV6-2 or TRBV6-3 and TRBJ2-2; D gene ambiguous. Germline values: CDR1 MNHEY, CDR2 SVGEGT. The CDR3 spans 17 residues. V was cut by 6 bases and J by 0 bases, with 17 bases left in between.

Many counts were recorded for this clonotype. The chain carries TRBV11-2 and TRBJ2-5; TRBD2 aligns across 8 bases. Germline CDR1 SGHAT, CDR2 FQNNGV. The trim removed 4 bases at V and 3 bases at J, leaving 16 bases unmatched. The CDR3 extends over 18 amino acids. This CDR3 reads CASSSAPGLAELKETQYF. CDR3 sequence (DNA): TGTGCCAGCAGCTCTGCCCCTGGACTAGCCGAGCTTAAAGAGACCCAGTACTTC. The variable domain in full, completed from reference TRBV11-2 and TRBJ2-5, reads EAGVAQSPRYKIIEKRQSVAFWCNPISGHATLYWYQQILGQGPKLLIQFQNNGVVDDSQLPKDRFSAERLKGVDSTLKIQPAKLEDSAVYLCASSSAPGLAELKETQYFGPGTRLLVL.

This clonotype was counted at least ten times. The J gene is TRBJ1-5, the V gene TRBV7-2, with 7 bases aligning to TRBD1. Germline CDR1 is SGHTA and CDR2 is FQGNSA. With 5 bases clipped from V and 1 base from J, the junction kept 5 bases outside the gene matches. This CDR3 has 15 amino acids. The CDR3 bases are TGTGCCAGCAGCGTACTACAGGGGAGCAATCAGCCCCAGCATTTT. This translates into CASSVLQGSNQPQHF.